This record concerns one T cell receptor (beta chain) sequence. This clonotype was detected a few times. Its specific antigen is unknown. No per-base quality is available; no much larger clone lies one base away. This record belongs to a study of blood T cells in healthy people across ages (dated by TCRdb to between 2015 and 2017). Turning to the overall study: In model experiments, roughly one uniquely barcoded TCR beta cDNA molecule per two T cells was captured by template switching. Donors were grouped into four age groups: young (average approximately 15 years), middle-aged (around 39), aged (around 62) and long-lived (about 90). The study measured age-related changes in TCR beta repertoire diversity using deep sequencing normalized with unique cDNA molecular identifiers. Using the same blood draw, the study looked at two additional independent replicas of 1 million unique cDNA reads for two donors, one aged 18 to 30 and the other aged 80 or older. To avoid experimental bias, donors of different ages were randomly spread across the sequencing lanes. Overall results and qualifications from the work: Compared with the aged group, the long-lived group had more naive CD4+ T cells, fewer expanded clones and increased TCR diversity, suggesting age selection. Donor CMV infection status was unknown, potentially confounding age-related changes in expanded clonotypes. Because profiling used bulk unsorted PBMCs, naive and antigen-experienced compartments could not be compared conclusively. Observed TCR beta diversity per million T cells fell roughly linearly with age, and a significant reduction was already apparent by age about 38. Estimates of total diversity based on one million sequenced T cells were regarded as lower bounds and as underestimates. There was a strong correlation between observed TCR beta diversity and the percentage of naive T cells measured by flow cytometry.

The donors were 40 or so Caucasian individuals from Russia, aged roughly 6 to 100 years, who were systemically healthy. Around 10 milliliters of peripheral blood were drawn from each donor into EDTA-treated Vacutainer tubes. Ficoll-Paque density-gradient centrifugation was used to isolate PBMCs, with at least 6.5 million per sample. Trizol reagent was used to extract total RNA from the PBMCs, yielding at least 5 micrograms per sample. Naive CD45RAhigh/CD27high T cell percentages were measured by flow cytometry on a PBMC aliquot from every donor. Unmatched junction bases come to 9, with V trimmed by 2 bases and J by 4 bases. From cysteine to phenylalanine, the CDR3 is 16 amino acids long. Here the CDR3 DNA is all that survives: 48 bases in frame from base 1. Library construction relied on 5' RACE. Sequenced using an Illumina HiSeq 2500. A second PCR of about 6 to 11 cycles was run with a J-beta primer mix and a sample-barcoded 5' primer. A template-switch 5' adaptor carrying 12 random nucleotides introduced a unique molecular identifier onto each TCR beta cDNA molecule. Each sample yielded at least 2.5 million CDR3-containing paired-end reads. All of the RNA was converted into first-strand cDNA using the Mint cDNA synthesis kit, with a TRBC-specific oligonucleotide serving as the primer. All cDNA was treated with uracil-DNA glycosylase and then went through a first 18-cycle PCR with the universal primers M1SS and BC2_uni_R. The study's own analysis went as follows. Each sample was normalized by randomly selecting 1 million high-quality reads, each carrying a distinct molecular identifier. Reads sharing molecular identifiers were discarded rather than binned into consensus sequences. MiTCR, run with a Q25 quality threshold and the strictest error-elimination algorithm, handled CDR3 identification, clonotype clustering and error correction. A nonparametric unseen species model with Euler transformation was used to estimate a lower bound on total TCR beta diversity. TCRdb ran its own pipeline on the public reads, namely fastp trimming at Q25 and MiXCR clone calling, and kept in-frame beta chains. Rows are combined by CDR3 protein, so each entry shows the most common genes and DNA. TCRdb, not the original authors, processed these V and J calls. Recorded for this sample are 1.5 million to 2 million distinct CDR3 sequences; 28% of them occurred a single time. The top ten hold roughly 8% of the sample.

The chain joins TRBV12-3 or TRBV12-4 to TRBJ1-1; 8 bases in the junction line up with TRBD1. The material sequenced was blood. This TCR came from a woman in her 30s in good health. CDR3 sequence: CASSLQAGGVGTEAFF. The bases read TGTGCCAGCAGTTTACAGGCAGGGGGCGTCGGCACTGAAGCTTTCTTT.